What follows is one TCR beta chain and its context. Profiling relied on immunoSEQ multiplex PCR, and the TCRdb table lists in-frame clones only, not all of them. Altogether some 1,900,000 clones are present, 85% to 95% being singletons, with the ten largest covering approximately 1%. The sample belongs to a study of shared clonotypes between healthy human individuals. About the study: CD4 naive cells filled three plates per donor, CD4 memory three, CD8 naive two and CD8 memory one.

Naive CD8 cells lacked CD45RO, underwent positive selection for CCR7 and left out terminally differentiated effector memory CD45RA+ cells. The receptor comes from a man aged 18-30 years in good health. The sample consisted of naive CD8+ T cells sorted from blood.

The CDR3 coding sequence is TGTGCCAGCAGGCACCGGGAAAGCTACGAGCAGTACTTC. Its protein product is CASRHRESYEQYF. The chain employs TRBV28 and TRBJ2-7, with D possibly matching TRBD2 (5 bases). CDR3 size: 13 residues. Trimming pared 6 bases from V and 3 bases from J, leaving 12 bases between. Germline CDR1 reads MDHEN; CDR2 reads SYDVKM.